The source of this TCR beta chain is a study of cytomegalovirus exposure and HLA in healthy donors. General observations from the study: V- and J-gene trimming in TCR beta was tied to a missense DCLRE1C variant by an analysis performed later. TCR sequences were mostly rare, though some public TCRs occurred in many donors.

The CDR3 has 14 amino acids. Germline V CDR1 and CDR2: GTSNPN, SVGIG (reference sequence). The PCR was carried out with 60 Vbeta primers and 13 Jbeta primers. Using immunoSEQ multiplex PCR, the repertoire was profiled, and TCRdb retains in-frame clones only, with some absent. The sample shows 200,000 or so clones, over 70% of them seen only once. Note on this clone: Its specificity is unknown. A junction boundary mismatches the germline segment, possibly from a read error.

The rearrangement joins TRBV30 to TRBJ1-5; D is possibly TRBD1 (5 bases). This receptor was obtained from a woman aged 18 to 35 in good health and CMV-seropositive. Sequencing was done on a sample of PBMCs. The CDR3: CAWSAGGSNRPQHF. The CDR3 coding sequence is TGTGCCTGGAGTGCCGGGGGGAGCAATCGGCCCCAGCATTTT. Full variable domain (rest looked up from reference TRBV30 and TRBJ1-5): SQTIHQWPATLVQPVGSPLSLECTVEGTSNPNLYWYRQAAGRGLQLLFYSVGIGQISSEVPQNLSASRPQDRQFILSSKKLLLSDSGFYLCAWSAGGSNRPQHFGDGTRLSIL.